This entry lists 22 T cell receptor beta chains sequenced from one sample in a study of T cell repertoires in aging, cancer and after chemotherapy. Amplification of TCR beta used genomic DNA extracted from peripheral blood. A mixed TRB-A/B primer pool amplified rearranged TRB by multiplex touch-down PCR. TCRdb reanalysed the multiplex PCR reads using MiXCR and keeps one entry per CDR3 protein. Altogether over 8,000 distinct CDR3 sequences are present, approximately 30% being singletons, with the ten largest covering 3% to 4.5%. Sequenced input: blood. The receptor set was obtained from a human donor in good health.

This clonotype showed up just a few times. The chain uses TRBV18 and TRBJ1-2, with no clear D. The CDR3 is 14 amino acids. The germline V gene has CDR1 KGHSH and CDR2 LQKENI. Between the trimmed V and J ends, which lost 2 bases and 4 bases, there was a span of 11 bases. CDR3 bases: TGTGCCAGCTCACCATCCGACACGGGCTATGGCTACACCTTC. Amino acids: CASSPSDTGYGYTF.

This chain links TRBV20-1 with TRBJ1-4; D is perhaps TRBD1 (5 bases). CDR3 size: 14 residues. Germline lookup yields CDR1 DFQATT and CDR2 SNEGSKA (reference sequence). Trimming took 1 base from V and 7 from J, leaving 13 bases between them. The CDR3 here is CSARVGRESEKLFF. In DNA form, the CDR3 reads TGCAGTGCTAGAGTGGGCAGGGAAAGTGAAAAACTGTTTTTT.

By share, this clonotype ranks as large (0.1 to 1%). This chain uses TRBV28 with TRBJ2-1; D not certain. This CDR3 comprises 14 residues. Between the trimmed V and J ends, which lost 5 bases and 5 bases, there was a span of 13 bases. Germline values: CDR1 MDHEN, CDR2 SYDVKM. The CDR3 DNA follows: TGTGCCAGCAGTCCCAGTCACCCCCACAATGAGCAGTTCTTC. Translating gives CASSPSHPHNEQFF.

This clonotype is a singleton in its sample. V usage is TRBV20-1 and J usage is TRBJ1-5; weak D call: TRBD1 (6 bases). This CDR3 spans 14 amino acids. V shed 6 bases and J shed 3 bases, with 15 bases lying between them. Looked up from germline, CDR1 is DFQATT and CDR2 is SNEGSKA (reference sequence). As DNA, the CDR3 is TGCAGTGCGACACGAGGGGGTATCAATCAGCCCCAGCATTTT. The encoded protein is CSATRGGINQPQHF.

This chain joins TRBV7-6 and TRBJ1-2; TRBD1 aligns across 9 bases. Trimming at V came to 2 bases and at J to 3 bases, leaving 10 bases not matched to a gene. This CDR3 spans 17 amino acids. Germline V lookup: CDR1 SGHVS, CDR2 FNYEAQ. This CDR3 reads CASSLSGGGTGHYGYTF. The CDR3 nucleotides read TGTGCCAGCAGCTTATCGGGAGGCGGGACAGGGCACTATGGCTACACCTTC.

As regards this clonotype: A much larger clonotype is one base distant, so this may be a read error. Likely a read error: the CDR3 ends without its conserved phenylalanine or tryptophan. The chain carries TRBV6-5 and TRBJ1-2, with D possibly TRBD1 on 6 matching bases. This CDR3 has 13 residues. CDR1 MNHEY and CDR2 SVGAGI come from the germline V gene. V lost 4 bases, J lost 8 bases, and 14 bases lay in between. The DNA for the CDR3 is TGTGCCAGCAGTTGGGGACAACAGAAGGGCTACACCTCC. This encodes CASSWGQQKGYTS.

The chain carries TRBV11-1 and TRBJ1-1, with D possibly being TRBD1 (6 bases). In germline, CDR1 is SGHAT, CDR2 FQDESV (reference sequence). The CDR3 totals 14 residues. V was pared by 3 bases and J by 5 bases, with 13 bases between. The CDR3 DNA sequence: TGTGCCAGCAGCTTTGAGGGGGGGTGGACTGAAGCTTTCTTT. This sequence encodes CASSFEGGWTEAFF.

This clonotype was seen only a few times. The chain joins TRBV18 to TRBJ1-6; tentative D call: TRBD1 (5 bases). This CDR3 is 14 amino acids long. The V gene lost 3 bases and the J gene lost 8 bases, with 11 bases spanning the gap. Germline lookup yields CDR1 KGHSH and CDR2 LQKENI. CDR3 sequence (DNA): TGTGCCAGCTCACCCCTAGGGGAAGATTCACCCCTCCACTTT. This gives the protein CASSPLGEDSPLHF.

The chain combines TRBV7-2 with TRBJ1-5; a possible D gene is TRBD1 (5 bases). The CDR3 contains 14 residues. CDR1 SGHTA and CDR2 FQGNSA come from the germline V gene. The V gene lost 2 bases and the J gene lost 1 base, with 6 bases spanning the gap. CDR3 protein: CASSLRGSNQPQHF. The CDR3 DNA follows: TGTGCCAGCAGCTTACGGGGGAGCAATCAGCCCCAGCATTTT.

The rearrangement links TRBV27 to TRBJ2-1; D unclear. The V and J ends lost 3 bases and 8 bases respectively, with 8 bases between them. Germline V gives CDR1 MNHEY, CDR2 SMNVEV (reference sequence). This CDR3 has 12 residues. CDR3 sequence (DNA): TGTGCCAGCAGTTTCGGGTGGGATGAGCAGTTCTTC. This codes for CASSFGWDEQFF.

The chain has TRBV19 and TRBJ1-1; D perhaps matches TRBD1 (6 bases). V was clipped by 4 bases and J by 6 bases, with 18 bases between them. The CDR3 spans 15 residues. Germline V gene lookup returns CDR1 LNHDA and CDR2 SQIVND (reference sequence). The CDR3 spells CASSTKGAGEPEAFF. The CDR3 nucleotides read TGTGCCAGTAGTACTAAAGGGGCAGGGGAACCTGAAGCTTTCTTT.

This chain joins TRBV6-4 and TRBJ2-2; D is uncertain. This CDR3 comprises 14 residues. Trimming left V 3 bases short and J 6 bases short, with 11 bases between. From germline, CDR1 is MRHNA and CDR2 SNTAGT. The CDR3 sequence: CASSDSDPAGELFF. The CDR3 DNA follows: TGTGCCAGCAGTGATAGTGACCCGGCCGGGGAGCTGTTTTTT.

There are a few counts of this clonotype. This CDR3 reads CASRDDSWNTEAFF. As DNA, the CDR3 is TGTGCCAGTCGGGACGACTCGTGGAACACTGAAGCTTTCTTT. The chain joins TRBV27 to TRBJ1-1; D might be TRBD1 (5 bases). Germline-derived CDR1 and CDR2 are MNHEY and SMNVEV (reference sequence). Trimming removed 9 bases at V and 1 base at J, with 15 bases between. The CDR3 spans 14 residues.

The V and J genes are TRBV30 and TRBJ2-7; no definite D call. The V and J ends lost 0 bases and 0 bases respectively, with 12 bases between them. The CDR3 runs to 15 residues. Germline V lookup: CDR1 GTSNPN, CDR2 SVGIG (reference sequence). Here the CDR3 DNA reads TGTGCCTGGAGTGTACTTTACGGCCGCTCCTACGAGCAGTACTTC. Its protein product is CAWSVLYGRSYEQYF.

As for this clonotype: At one boundary the junction diverges from the germline segment, which might be a read error. The gene calls are TRBV5-5 and TRBJ1-1; D call uncertain. Looked up from germline, CDR1 is SGHKS and CDR2 is YYEKEE (reference sequence). There are 11 residues in the CDR3. CDR3 amino acids: CASSPFTESFF. CDR3 coding DNA: TGTGCCAGCAGCCCCTTCACTGAATCTTTCTTT.

The V call is TRBV6-1, the J call TRBJ2-7; TRBD1 aligns across 11 bases. The germline gives CDR1 MNHNS, CDR2 SASEGT. The CDR3 consists of 15 residues. J gave up 3 bases and V 3 bases, and 4 bases lay outside the gene matches. The DNA of the CDR3 is TGTGCCAGCAGTGATGGGACAGGGGGTGTCTACGAGCAGTACGTC. Translating gives CASSDGTGGVYEQYV.

The chain couples TRBV20-1 to TRBJ1-5; D remains unclear. Germline CDR1 and CDR2: DFQATT and SNEGSKA (reference sequence). The CDR3 has 13 amino acids. V was trimmed by 1 base and J by 7 bases, leaving 11 bases between them. This CDR3 is CSARVVFGQPQHF. CDR3 nucleotides: TGCAGTGCTAGAGTGGTTTTCGGGCAGCCCCAGCATTTT.

This clonotype has just a few counts. CDR3 sequence reads: CASYEAGQRETQYF. CDR3 bases: TGTGCCAGCTACGAGGCAGGGCAGCGCGAGACCCAGTACTTC. The chain links TRBV6-5 to TRBJ2-5, with D perhaps TRBD1 (5 bases). This CDR3 has 14 residues. V lost 8 bases, J lost 5 bases, and 18 bases lay in between. From germline, CDR1 is MNHEY and CDR2 SVGAGI.

J is TRBJ1-1 and V is TRBV6-5, with 8 bases that match TRBD1. J lost 0 bases, V lost 8 bases, and 2 bases had no gene match. CDR3 length: 13 residues. Germline CDR1 is MNHEY and CDR2 is SVGAGI. The CDR3 region has the DNA TGTGCCAGCGGGGACAGGTTGAACACTGAAGCTTTCTTT. Translated, it gives CASGDRLNTEAFF.

About this clonotype itself: The junction shows a germline mismatch at one end, possibly a read error. The chain employs TRBV20-1 and TRBJ2-6, with 8 positions matching TRBD2. The germline gives CDR1 DFQATT, CDR2 SNEGSKA (reference sequence). The CDR3 extends over 19 amino acids. This CDR3 reads CSARSLLGTSVSGDNVLTF. The CDR3 region has the DNA TGCAGTGCTAGATCTCTCCTGGGGACTAGTGTGTCTGGGGACAACGTCCTGACTTTC.

The chain is built from TRBV6-2 or TRBV6-3 and TRBJ2-2, with D unresolved. Trimming cost V 3 bases and J 7 bases, with 9 bases left between them. This CDR3 has 13 residues. Germline loops: CDR1 MNHEY, CDR2 SVGEGT. CDR3 amino acids: CASSYLGLGELFF. The CDR3 DNA reads TGTGCCAGCAGTTATCTGGGCCTCGGGGAGCTGTTTTTT.

The rearrangement uses TRBV5-4 and TRBJ1-6, with D maybe TRBD1 (5 bases). The V end lost 0 bases, the J end lost 8 bases, and 18 bases lay between the germline ends. There are 17 residues in the CDR3. CDR1 and CDR2 from the germline V gene are SGHNT and YYREEE (reference sequence). CDR3 loop: CASSLEFRDGTHSPLHF. The CDR3 nucleotides read TGTGCCAGCAGCTTGGAGTTTAGAGACGGGACTCATTCACCCCTCCACTTT.